This T cell receptor beta chain was captured in a study of Ad26.COV2.S vaccination and SARS-CoV-2 variants. Turning to the study itself: Donor was assigned to the Ad26.COV2.S arm of trial COV1001. Each vaccinee took Ad26.COV2.S intramuscularly, once or twice 56 days apart. Whole-study findings and limits: Substantial response breadth was reportedly seen for spike-specific CD8+ and CD4+ T cells after vaccination. Analytic work on TCR breadth and depth might have understated the full extent of total T cell responses.

Regarding treatment: some 20 received Ad26.COV2.S at low or high dose, single or two shots; about 5 received placebo; per-sample allocation not given. Samples analyzed were those drawn on day 63 after the first vaccine or placebo injection. Notes on this clone: Its antigen is not identified.

TCRdb keeps only in-frame clones here, not all; method: immunoSEQ multiplex PCR. The sample has about 350,000 clones, 75% to 90% seen once. The ends lost 5 bases at V and 4 bases at J; junction bases unmatched: 7. The CDR3 runs 15 residues. Germline values: CDR1 SGHVS, CDR2 FQNEAQ. The sample consisted of peripheral blood, taken in a trial of Ad26.COV2.S vaccine versus placebo. The TCR comes from a person aged 18 to 65 who received the Ad26.COV2.S COVID-19 vaccine or a placebo. The rearrangement links TRBV7-8 to TRBJ2-3; 9 bases are shared with TRBD2. CDR3 in DNA: TGTGCCAGCAGCCAGGGTGGCGGGGGGGCAGATACGCAGTATTTT. It is translated as CASSQGGGGADTQYF.